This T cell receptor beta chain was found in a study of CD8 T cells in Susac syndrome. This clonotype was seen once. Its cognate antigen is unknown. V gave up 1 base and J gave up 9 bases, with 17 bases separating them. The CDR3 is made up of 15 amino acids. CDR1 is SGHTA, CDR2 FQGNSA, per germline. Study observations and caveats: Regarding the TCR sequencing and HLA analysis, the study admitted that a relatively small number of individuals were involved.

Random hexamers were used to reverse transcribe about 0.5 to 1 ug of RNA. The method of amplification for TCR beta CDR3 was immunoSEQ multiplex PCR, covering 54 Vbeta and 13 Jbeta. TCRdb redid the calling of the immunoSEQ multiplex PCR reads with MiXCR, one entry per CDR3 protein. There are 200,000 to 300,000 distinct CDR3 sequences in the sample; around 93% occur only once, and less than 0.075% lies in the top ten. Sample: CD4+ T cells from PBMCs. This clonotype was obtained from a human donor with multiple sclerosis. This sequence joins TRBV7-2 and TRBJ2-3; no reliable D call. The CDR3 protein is CASSLEPGRRSTQYF. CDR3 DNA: TGTGCCAGCAGCTTAGAACCGGGCCGACGTAGCACGCAGTATTTT. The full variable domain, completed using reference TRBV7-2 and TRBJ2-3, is GAGVSQSPSNKVTEKGKDVELRCDPISGHTALYWYRQSLGQGLEFLIYFQGNSAPDKSGLPSDRFSAERTGGSVSTLTIQRTQQEDSAVYLCASSLEPGRRSTQYFGPGTRLTVL.